The clone carrying this T cell receptor (beta chain) was counted a few times. As yet, its antigen is unknown. TCRdb ran MiXCR on the 5' RACE reads and lists one entry per CDR3 protein. The sample comprises approximately 330,000 distinct CDR3 sequences, around 12% of which are singletons, and roughly 3% rests with the top ten. The germline gives CDR1 MNHEY, CDR2 SVGAGI. CDR3 length: 17 amino acids. V lost 0 bases, J lost 6 bases, and 5 bases stayed unmatched. These data come from a study of T cells after yellow fever vaccination. For the study at large: Preparing low-cell-number fractions relied on SMART-Seq v4 Ultra Low Input. Findings of the study overall: Weaker in magnitude, the secondary response showed a faster peak on day 5 versus 15.

This chain links TRBV6-5 with TRBJ2-3; 14 nucleotides align to TRBD2. Sequencing was performed on CD4+ T cells sorted from PBMCs, taken 15 days after the yellow fever booster vaccination. This receptor was obtained from a man aged 18 to 29 who received the YFV17D yellow fever vaccine. The CDR3: CASSYSGTSGGGDTQYF. CDR3 in DNA: TGTGCCAGCAGTTACTCCGGGACTAGCGGGGGTGGTGATACGCAGTATTTT.